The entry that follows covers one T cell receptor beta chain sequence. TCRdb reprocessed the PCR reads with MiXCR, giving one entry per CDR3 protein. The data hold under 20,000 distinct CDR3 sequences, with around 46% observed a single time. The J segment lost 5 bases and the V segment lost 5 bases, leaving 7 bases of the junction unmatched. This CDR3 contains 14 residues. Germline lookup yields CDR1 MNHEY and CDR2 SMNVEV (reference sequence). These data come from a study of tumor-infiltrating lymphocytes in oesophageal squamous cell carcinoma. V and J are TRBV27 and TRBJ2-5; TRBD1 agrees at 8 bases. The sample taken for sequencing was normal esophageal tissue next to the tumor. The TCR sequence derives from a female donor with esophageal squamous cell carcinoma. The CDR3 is CASSEQGGGETQYF. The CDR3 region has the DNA TGTGCCAGCAGTGAACAGGGGGGAGGCGAGACCCAGTACTTC.